This TCR beta chain was recovered during a study of graft-versus-host responses after intestinal transplantation (dated by TCRdb to about 2021). About the full investigation: Recipients received multivisceral, liver-intestinal, or isolated intestinal transplants. Every recipient was given anti-thymocyte globulin induction, followed by 2 to 3 years of maintenance tacrolimus and steroids. To identify alloreactive clones, pre-transplant mixed lymphocyte reaction products were sequenced and compared with unstimulated pre-transplant donor and recipient T cells. A peak of at least 4% donor T cells among recipient peripheral blood mononuclear cells was the definition used for donor T cell macrochimerism. Instead of going to the commercial service, samples from a few later patients were sequenced in-house on an Illumina MiSeq and processed with MiXCR. After intestinal transplantation, graft-versus-host and host-versus-graft alloreactive T cell clones were followed in the graft, circulation and bone marrow using bulk TCR-beta CDR3 sequencing. Of the approximately 25 intestinal transplant recipients enrolled in the cohort, one of whom was a retransplant, a few patients without pretransplant specimens were excluded. What the research found in general, with its limitations: Early after transplant, peak levels of circulating GvH clones were found to be associated with declines in HvG clones. The relatively low number and heterogeneity of intestinal transplant patients limited the conclusions. GvH clones were found in recipient bone marrow, and some of the GvH clones appeared earlier in ileal mucosa or blood, which is consistent with an intestinal mucosal origin. In patients with donor T cell macrochimerism, the allografts had high GvH to HvG T cell clonal ratios.

Library preparation was by the immunoSEQ multiplex PCR assay. For most patients, genomic DNA was subjected to high-throughput TCR-beta CDR3 sequencing by Adaptive Biotechnologies. In the authors' own workflow: Adaptive's ImmunoSEQ software was the source of the TCR sequencing data for 15 to 20 patients, while a few other patients were processed with MiXCR and VDJtools. CDR3 nucleotide sequences shared between donor and recipient were removed because the origin of such sequences could not be assigned. At least 2-fold expansion over unstimulated cells and a minimum CFSE-low frequency of 0.002% (template counts) or 0.001% (read counts) were required for clones to be classified as alloreactive. Mappable clones were those detected in sequenced pre-transplant spleen, lymph node, or MLR CFSE-low populations of the donor or recipient. Cumulative frequency of alloreactive clones was calculated as a percentage of all sequences weighted by copy number. TCRdb stores this immuneACCESS table with in-frame sequences only. Part of the clones is absent; in the studies checked, under half of the shortfall reflects unresolved V genes, and no reason is known for the rest. That table furnishes V, J and clone size, whereas the DNA furnished D and trimming. The sample table shows roughly 50,000 clones, and about 89% are seen once. The ten largest clones represent over 4.5% of the sample.

On this clone: Its antigen remains undetermined. No qualities accompany the bases; no much larger clone lies one base away.

Blood samples were collected up to 4 times in the first month after transplant and then at least monthly when available. CDR1 and CDR2 were assigned from the germline V gene (reference sequence) as LNHDA and SQIVND. From its cysteine to its phenylalanine, the CDR3 spans 16 amino acids. Only the CDR3 DNA is retained, 48 bases long and in frame from the first base. The V end gives up 5 bases and the J end 6 bases, leaving 11 bases in the junction not matched to a gene. The chain is encoded by TRBV19 joined to TRBJ2-3, with 10 middle bases fitting TRBD2. The source material was PBMCs, sampled roughly 660 days after intestinal transplant. This sequence originates from a human patient who received an intestinal transplant, so some T cells may come from the graft donor. The DNA sequence is TGTGCCAGTAGTTTCCGGTCTAGCGGGGGAGGGGATACGCAGTATTTT. Translation gives CASSFRSSGGGDTQYF.